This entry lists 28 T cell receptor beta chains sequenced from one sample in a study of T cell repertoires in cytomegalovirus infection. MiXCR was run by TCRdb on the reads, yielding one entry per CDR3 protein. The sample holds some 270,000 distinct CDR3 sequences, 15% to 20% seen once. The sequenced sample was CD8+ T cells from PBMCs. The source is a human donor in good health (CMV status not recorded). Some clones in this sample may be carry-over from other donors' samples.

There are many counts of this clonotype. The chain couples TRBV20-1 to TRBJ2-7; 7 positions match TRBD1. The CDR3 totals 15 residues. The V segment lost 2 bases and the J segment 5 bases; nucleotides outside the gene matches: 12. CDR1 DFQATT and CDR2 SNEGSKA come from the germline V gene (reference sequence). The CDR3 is CSARTHETGNHEQYF. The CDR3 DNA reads TGCAGTGCTAGAACGCATGAGACAGGGAACCACGAGCAGTACTTC.

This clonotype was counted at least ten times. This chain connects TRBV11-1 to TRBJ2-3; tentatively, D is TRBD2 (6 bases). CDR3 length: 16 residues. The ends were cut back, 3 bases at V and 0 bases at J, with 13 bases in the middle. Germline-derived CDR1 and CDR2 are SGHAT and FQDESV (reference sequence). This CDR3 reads CASSLGGAPSTDTQYF. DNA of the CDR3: TGTGCCAGCAGCTTGGGCGGGGCCCCGAGCACAGATACGCAGTATTTT.

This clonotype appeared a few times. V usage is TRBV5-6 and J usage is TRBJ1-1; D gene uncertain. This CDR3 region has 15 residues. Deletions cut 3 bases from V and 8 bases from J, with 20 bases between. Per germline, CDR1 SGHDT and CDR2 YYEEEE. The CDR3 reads CASSSLLYNTGEAFF. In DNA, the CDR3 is TGTGCCAGCAGCTCCCTGCTTTACAACACGGGAGAAGCTTTCTTT.

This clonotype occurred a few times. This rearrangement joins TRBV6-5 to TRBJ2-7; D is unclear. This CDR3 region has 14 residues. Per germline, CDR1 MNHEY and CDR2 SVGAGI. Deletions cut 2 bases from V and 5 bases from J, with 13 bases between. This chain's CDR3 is CASSYVDGPHEQYF. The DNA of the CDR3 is TGTGCCAGCAGTTACGTCGACGGCCCCCACGAGCAGTACTTC.

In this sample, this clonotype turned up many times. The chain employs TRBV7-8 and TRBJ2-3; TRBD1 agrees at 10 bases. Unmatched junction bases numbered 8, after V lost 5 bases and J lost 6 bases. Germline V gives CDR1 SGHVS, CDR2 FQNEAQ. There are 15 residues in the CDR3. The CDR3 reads CASSVDRGLMDTQYF. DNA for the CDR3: TGTGCCAGCAGCGTAGACAGGGGGCTAATGGATACGCAGTATTTT. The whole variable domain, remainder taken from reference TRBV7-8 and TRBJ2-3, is GAGVSQSPRYKVAKRGQDVALRCDPISGHVSLFWYQQALGQGPEFLTYFQNEAQLDKSGLPSDRFFAERPEGSVSTLKIQRTQQEDSAVYLCASSVDRGLMDTQYFGPGTRLTVL.

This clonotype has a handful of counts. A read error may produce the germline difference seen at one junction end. Here the CDR3 DNA reads TGTGCTAGCAGCTTCACGATGGGGCCACAAGAGACCCAGTACTTC. The encoded protein is CASSFTMGPQETQYF. V usage is TRBV7-7 and J usage is TRBJ2-5; perhaps TRBD1 as D (5 bases). Germline V lookup: CDR1 SSHAT, CDR2 FNYEAQ (reference sequence). The CDR3 totals 15 residues. The full variable domain, completed using reference TRBV7-7 and TRBJ2-5, is GAGVSQSPRYKVTKRGQDVTLRCDPISSHATLYWYQQALGQGPEFLTYFNYEAQPDKSGLPSDRFSAERPEGSISTLTIQRTEQRDSAMYRCASSFTMGPQETQYFGPGTRLLVL.

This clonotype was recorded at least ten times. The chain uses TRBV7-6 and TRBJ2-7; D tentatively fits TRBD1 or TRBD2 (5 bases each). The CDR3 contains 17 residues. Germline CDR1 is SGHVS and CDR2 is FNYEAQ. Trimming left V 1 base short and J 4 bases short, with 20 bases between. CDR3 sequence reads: CASSLEPPGGDRYEQYF. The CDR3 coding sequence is TGTGCCAGCAGCTTAGAACCCCCTGGGGGAGACCGGTACGAGCAGTACTTC. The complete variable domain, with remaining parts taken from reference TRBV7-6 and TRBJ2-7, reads GAGVSQSPRYKVTKRGQDVALRCDPISGHVSLYWYRQALGQGPEFLTYFNYEAQQDKSGLPNDRFSAERPEGSISTLTIQRTEQRDSAMYRCASSLEPPGGDRYEQYFGPGTRLTVT.

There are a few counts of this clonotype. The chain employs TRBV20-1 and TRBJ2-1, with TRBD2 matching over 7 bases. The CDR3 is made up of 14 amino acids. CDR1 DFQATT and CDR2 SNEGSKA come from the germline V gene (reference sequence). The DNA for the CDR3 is TGCAGCTTGGCTAGCGGAAAGTCCTACAATGAGCAGTTCTTC. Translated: CSLASGKSYNEQFF.

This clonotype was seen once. The CDR3: CASSDGVQTGKTYEQYF. The DNA for the CDR3 is TGTGCCAGCAGTGATGGGGTTCAGACAGGAAAGACCTACGAGCAGTACTTC. This chain uses TRBV2 with TRBJ2-7; a weak D match, TRBD1 (6 bases). From germline, CDR1 is SNHLY and CDR2 FYNNEI. With 3 bases removed from V and 2 bases from J, the gap between germline ends came to 20 bases. This CDR3 region has 17 residues.

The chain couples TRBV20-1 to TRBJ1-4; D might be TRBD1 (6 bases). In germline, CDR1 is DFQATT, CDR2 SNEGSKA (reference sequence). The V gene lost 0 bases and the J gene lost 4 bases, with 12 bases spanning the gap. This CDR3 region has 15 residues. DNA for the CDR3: TGCAGTGCTAGAGATGCGAGACAGGTTAATGAAAAACTGTTTTTT. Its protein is CSARDARQVNEKLFF.

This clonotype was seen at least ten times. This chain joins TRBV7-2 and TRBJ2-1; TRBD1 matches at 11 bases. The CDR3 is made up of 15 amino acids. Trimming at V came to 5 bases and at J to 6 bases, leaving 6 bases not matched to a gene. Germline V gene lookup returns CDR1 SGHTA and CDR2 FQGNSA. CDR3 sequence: CASSEWTGGLNEQFF. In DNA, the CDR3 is TGTGCCAGCAGCGAATGGACAGGGGGCCTCAATGAGCAGTTCTTC.

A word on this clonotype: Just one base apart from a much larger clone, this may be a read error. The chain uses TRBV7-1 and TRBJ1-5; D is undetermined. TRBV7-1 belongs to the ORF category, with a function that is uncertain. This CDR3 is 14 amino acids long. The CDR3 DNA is TGTGCCAGCAGCCCCTCGGTTGGGGATCAGGCCCAGCATTTT. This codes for CASSPSVGDQAQHF.

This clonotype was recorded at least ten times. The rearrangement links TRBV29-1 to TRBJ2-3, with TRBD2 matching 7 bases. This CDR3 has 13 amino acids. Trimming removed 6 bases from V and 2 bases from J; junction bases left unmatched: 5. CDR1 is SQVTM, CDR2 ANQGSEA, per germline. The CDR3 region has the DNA TGCAGCGTGGCGGGGGAATCCACAGATACGCAGTATTTT. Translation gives CSVAGESTDTQYF.

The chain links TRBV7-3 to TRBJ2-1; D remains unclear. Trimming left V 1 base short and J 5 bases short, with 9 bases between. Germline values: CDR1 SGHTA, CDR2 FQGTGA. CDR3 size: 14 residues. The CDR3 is CASSLMGMDNEQFF. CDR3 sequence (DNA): TGTGCCAGCAGCTTAATGGGGATGGACAATGAGCAGTTCTTC.

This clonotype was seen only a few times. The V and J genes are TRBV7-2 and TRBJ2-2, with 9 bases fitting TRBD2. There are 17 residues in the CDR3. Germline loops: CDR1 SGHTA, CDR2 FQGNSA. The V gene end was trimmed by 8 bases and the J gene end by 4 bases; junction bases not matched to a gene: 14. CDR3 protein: CASPQVRGGPVTGELFF. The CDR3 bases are TGTGCCAGCCCCCAGGTGCGGGGGGGCCCAGTCACCGGGGAGCTGTTTTTT.

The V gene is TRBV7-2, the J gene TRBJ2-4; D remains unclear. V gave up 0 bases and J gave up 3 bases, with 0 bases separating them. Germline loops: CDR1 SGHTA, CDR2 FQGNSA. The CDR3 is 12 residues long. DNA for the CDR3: TGTGCCAGCAGCTTAGCCAAAAACATTCAGTACTTC. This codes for CASSLAKNIQYF.

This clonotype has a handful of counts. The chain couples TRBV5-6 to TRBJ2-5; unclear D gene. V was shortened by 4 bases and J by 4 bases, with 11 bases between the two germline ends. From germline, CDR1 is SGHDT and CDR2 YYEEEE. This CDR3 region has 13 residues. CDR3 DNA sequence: TGTGCCAGCAGCGATCGGGTAGCAGAGACCCAGTACTTC. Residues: CASSDRVAETQYF.

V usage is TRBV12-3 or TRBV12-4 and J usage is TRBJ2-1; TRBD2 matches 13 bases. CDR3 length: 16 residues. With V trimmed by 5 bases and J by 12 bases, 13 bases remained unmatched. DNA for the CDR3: TGTGCCAGCAGTGGCGGACTAGCGGGGGAACCAAGGGGGCAGTTCTTC. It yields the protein CASSGGLAGEPRGQFF.

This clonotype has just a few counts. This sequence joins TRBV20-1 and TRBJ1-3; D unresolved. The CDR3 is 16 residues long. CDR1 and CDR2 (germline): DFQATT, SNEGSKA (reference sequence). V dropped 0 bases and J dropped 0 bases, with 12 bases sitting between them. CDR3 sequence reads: CSARDHSRLSGNTIYF. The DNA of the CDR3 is TGCAGTGCTAGAGACCACAGCCGCCTCTCTGGAAACACCATATATTTT.

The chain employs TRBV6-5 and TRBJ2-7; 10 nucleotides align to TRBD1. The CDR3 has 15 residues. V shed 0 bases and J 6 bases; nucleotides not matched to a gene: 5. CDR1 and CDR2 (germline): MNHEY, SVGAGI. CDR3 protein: CASSYSGTGAREQYF. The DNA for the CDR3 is TGTGCCAGCAGTTACTCCGGGACAGGGGCTCGCGAGCAGTACTTC.

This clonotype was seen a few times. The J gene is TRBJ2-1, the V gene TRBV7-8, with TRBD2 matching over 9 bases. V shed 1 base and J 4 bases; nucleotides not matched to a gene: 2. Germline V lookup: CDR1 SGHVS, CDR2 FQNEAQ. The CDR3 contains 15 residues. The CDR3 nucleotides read TGTGCCAGCAGCTTAGTAGCGGGGGAATACAATGAGCAGTTCTTC. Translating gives CASSLVAGEYNEQFF.

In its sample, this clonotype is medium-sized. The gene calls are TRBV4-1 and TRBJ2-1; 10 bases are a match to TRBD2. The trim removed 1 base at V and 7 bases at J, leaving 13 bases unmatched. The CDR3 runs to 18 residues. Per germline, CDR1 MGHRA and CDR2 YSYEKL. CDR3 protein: CASSQVQRGGPLDNEQFF. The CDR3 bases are TGCGCCAGCAGCCAAGTCCAGCGGGGGGGCCCTCTAGATAATGAGCAGTTCTTC.

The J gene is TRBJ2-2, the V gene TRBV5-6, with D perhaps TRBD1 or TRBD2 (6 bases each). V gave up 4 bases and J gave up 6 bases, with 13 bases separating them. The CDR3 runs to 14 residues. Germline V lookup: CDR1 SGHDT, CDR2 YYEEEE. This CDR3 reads CASSHPGEAGELFF. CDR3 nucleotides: TGTGCCAGCAGCCACCCAGGGGAGGCCGGGGAGCTGTTTTTT.

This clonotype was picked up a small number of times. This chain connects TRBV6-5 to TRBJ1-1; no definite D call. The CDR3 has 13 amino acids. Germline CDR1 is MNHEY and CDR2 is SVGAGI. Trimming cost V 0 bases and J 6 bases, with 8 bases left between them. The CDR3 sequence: CASSYSRDSEAFF. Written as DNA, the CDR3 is TGTGCCAGCAGTTACTCGAGAGACTCTGAAGCTTTCTTT.

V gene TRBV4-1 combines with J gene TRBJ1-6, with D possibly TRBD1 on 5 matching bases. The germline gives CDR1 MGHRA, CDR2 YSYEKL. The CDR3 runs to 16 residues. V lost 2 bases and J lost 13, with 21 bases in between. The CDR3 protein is CASSQPSGTGLVPLHF. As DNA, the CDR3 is TGCGCCAGCAGCCAACCCTCCGGGACCGGCCTCGTCCCCCTCCACTTT.

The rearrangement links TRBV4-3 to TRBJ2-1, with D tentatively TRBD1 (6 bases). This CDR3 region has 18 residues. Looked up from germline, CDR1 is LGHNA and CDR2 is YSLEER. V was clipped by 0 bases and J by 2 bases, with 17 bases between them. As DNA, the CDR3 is TGCGCCAGCAGCCAAGATCGGCCCGGGACACTAACCTACAATGAGCAGTTCTTC. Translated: CASSQDRPGTLTYNEQFF.

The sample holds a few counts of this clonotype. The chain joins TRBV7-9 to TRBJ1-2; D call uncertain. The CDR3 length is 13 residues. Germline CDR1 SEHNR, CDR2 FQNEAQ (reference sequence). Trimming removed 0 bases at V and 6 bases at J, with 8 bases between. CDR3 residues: CASSLADTDGYTF. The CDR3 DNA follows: TGTGCCAGCAGCTTAGCCGACACGGATGGCTACACCTTC.

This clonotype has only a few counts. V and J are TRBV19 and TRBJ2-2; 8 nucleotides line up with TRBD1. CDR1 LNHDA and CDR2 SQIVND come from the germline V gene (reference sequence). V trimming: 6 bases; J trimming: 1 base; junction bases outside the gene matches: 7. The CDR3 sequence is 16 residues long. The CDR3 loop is CASSPGQDLNTGELFF. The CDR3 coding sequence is TGTGCCAGTAGCCCGGGACAGGACCTGAACACCGGGGAGCTGTTTTTT.